The clone carrying this T cell receptor beta chain was counted only a few times. This sample was taken from a study of T cells in Graves' hyperthyroidism and ophthalmopathy. Overall study context: It was at initial diagnosis, before any treatment, that peripheral blood was collected.

Researchers took RNA transcripts and amplified the TCR beta CDR3 regions from them. Using the HTBI primer set, a first-round RT-PCR was run on the TCR CDR3. TCRdb reprocessed the multiplex PCR reads with MiXCR, giving one entry per CDR3 protein. This repertoire shows over 700,000 distinct CDR3 sequences, approximately 40% found once; its top ten account for approximately 8.7%. Patients having uncontrolled infection, another autoimmune disease, pregnancy or lactation were not included. Clinical symptoms, serum thyroxine and TRAb, thyroid ultrasound and orbital computed tomography were used for the diagnoses. PBMCs were obtained from over 8.5 ml fresh peripheral blood. The CDR3 consists of 14 residues. V gave up 2 bases and J gave up 3 bases, with 10 bases separating them. Per the germline V gene, CDR1 is SGHTA and CDR2 is FQGNSA.

What was sequenced was blood. The chain has TRBV7-2 and TRBJ1-1; D not resolved. This clonotype was obtained from a young man with Graves' hyperthyroidism. The CDR3 region is CASSLSGLHTEAFF. The CDR3 coding sequence is TGTGCCAGCAGCTTATCGGGCCTACACACTGAAGCTTTCTTT.